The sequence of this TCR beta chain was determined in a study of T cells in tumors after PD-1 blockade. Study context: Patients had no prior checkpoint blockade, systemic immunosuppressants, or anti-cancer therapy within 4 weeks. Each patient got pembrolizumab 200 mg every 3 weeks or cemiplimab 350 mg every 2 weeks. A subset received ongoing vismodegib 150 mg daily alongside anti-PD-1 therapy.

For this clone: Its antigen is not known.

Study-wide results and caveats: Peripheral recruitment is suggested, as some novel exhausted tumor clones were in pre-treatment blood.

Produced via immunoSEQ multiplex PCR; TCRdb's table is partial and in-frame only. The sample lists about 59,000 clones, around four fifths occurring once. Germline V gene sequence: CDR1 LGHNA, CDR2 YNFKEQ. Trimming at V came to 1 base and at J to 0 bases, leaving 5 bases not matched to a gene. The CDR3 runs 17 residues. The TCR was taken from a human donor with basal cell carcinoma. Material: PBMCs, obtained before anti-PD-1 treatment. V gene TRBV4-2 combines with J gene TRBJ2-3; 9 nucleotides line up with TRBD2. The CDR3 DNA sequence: TGTGCCAGCAGCCAAGGTGCGGGGGGGGCTAGCACAGATACGCAGTATTTT. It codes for CASSQGAGGASTDTQYF.